Presented here are 29 T cell receptor beta chains from one specimen sequenced in a study of cytomegalovirus exposure and HLA in healthy donors (dated by TCRdb to the late 2010s). The library was made by the immunoSEQ multiplex PCR assay. The multiplex PCR relied on a mix of 60 forward primers for TCR Vbeta segments and 13 reverse primers for TCR Jbeta segments. TCRdb retrieved this table from immuneACCESS and kept in-frame rearrangements only. Not all clones are present; in checked studies, unresolved V genes account for under half, and no reason is known for the remainder. The table for this sample lists approximately 140,000 clones. The ten largest clonotypes hold about 2.5% of the sample. Sequenced material: PBMCs. The source of these receptors is a man aged 40-49 years in good health and CMV-seronegative.

This rearrangement joins TRBV6-1 to TRBJ1-2; 10 bases map to TRBD1. The CDR3 is 14 residues long. Trimming took 4 bases from V and 4 from J; bases not matched to a gene: 3. Germline CDR1 reads MNHNS; CDR2 reads SASEGT. As DNA, the CDR3 is TGTGCCAGCAGTGCGGGACAGGGGATCTATGGCTACACCTTC. Translation: CASSAGQGIYGYTF.

The chain uses TRBV2 and TRBJ2-5, with 7 nucleotides matching TRBD1. The germline V gene encodes CDR1 SNHLY and CDR2 FYNNEI. The CDR3 length is 14 residues. J gave up 2 bases and V 6 bases, and 6 bases lay outside the gene matches. The CDR3 is CASSWARGQETQYF. CDR3 nucleotides: TGTGCCAGCAGCTGGGCCAGGGGGCAAGAGACCCAGTACTTC.

J is TRBJ1-4 and V is TRBV7-9; maybe TRBD1 (5 bases). Per germline, CDR1 SEHNR and CDR2 FQNEAQ (reference sequence). This CDR3 has 13 amino acids. V dropped 8 bases and J dropped 0 bases, with 7 bases sitting between them. CDR3 in DNA: TGTGCCAGCCGGGACTCAACTAATGAAAAACTGTTTTTT. This encodes CASRDSTNEKLFF.

This CDR3 is CASSERTGKDNEQFF. The CDR3 DNA is TGTGCCAGCAGTGAAAGGACAGGGAAGGACAATGAGCAGTTCTTC. The chain carries TRBV2 and TRBJ2-1; TRBD1 matches at 8 bases. From germline, CDR1 is SNHLY and CDR2 FYNNEI. This CDR3 region has 15 residues. V gave up 2 bases and J gave up 5 bases; unmatched junction bases: 5.

This chain links TRBV5-1 with TRBJ2-7; 7 bases match TRBD1. From germline, CDR1 is SGHRS and CDR2 YFSETQ. The trim removed 0 bases at V and 0 bases at J, leaving 6 bases unmatched. The CDR3 runs to 16 residues. CDR3 sequence: CASSLGGTVNSYEQYF. The CDR3 DNA reads as TGCGCCAGCAGCTTGGGGGGGACAGTGAACTCCTACGAGCAGTACTTC.

This rearrangement joins TRBV2 to TRBJ1-2; D is unclear. The CDR3 length is 13 residues. Germline CDR1 and CDR2: SNHLY and FYNNEI. Trimming pared 8 bases from V and 4 bases from J, leaving 14 bases between. The CDR3 DNA follows: TGTGCCAGCGCAGCGGACGCAGGCTATGGCTACACCTTC. It codes for CASAADAGYGYTF.

The chain employs TRBV18 and TRBJ1-1, with 9 bases matching TRBD1. The ends lost 4 bases at V and 3 bases at J; junction bases unmatched: 6. This CDR3 has 15 residues. Germline loops: CDR1 KGHSH, CDR2 LQKENI. For the CDR3, the DNA is TGTGCCAGCTCACTGCAACAGGGGGCTTACACTGAAGCTTTCTTT. Protein sequence: CASSLQQGAYTEAFF.

This chain joins TRBV2 and TRBJ2-7; D ambiguous. V lost 4 bases to trimming and J lost 2 bases, with 3 bases between them. CDR1 and CDR2 from the germline V gene are SNHLY and FYNNEI. The CDR3 consists of 11 residues. The CDR3 DNA sequence: TGTGCCAGCAGTGCAACCTACGAGCAGTACTTC. It specifies CASSATYEQYF.

The rearrangement joins TRBV7-2 to TRBJ1-2; TRBD1 matches at 10 bases. CDR1 is SGHTA and CDR2 is FQGNSA in the germline V gene. The CDR3 extends over 17 amino acids. Trimming at V came to 5 bases and at J to 1 base, leaving 10 bases not matched to a gene. CDR3 in amino acids: CASSVKDRGKLNYGYTF. The CDR3 DNA follows: TGTGCCAGCAGCGTCAAGGACAGGGGGAAACTTAACTATGGCTACACCTTC.

The J gene is TRBJ1-2, the V gene TRBV14; no definite D call. The CDR3 runs to 13 residues. Germline CDR1 SGHDN, CDR2 FVKESK. Trimming shortened V by 2 bases and J by 7 bases, and 11 bases separated the two germline ends. As DNA, the CDR3 is TGTGCCAGCAGCCAATACCCGGTAGCTGGCTACACCTTC. It translates to CASSQYPVAGYTF.

This chain joins TRBV29-1 and TRBJ2-3; D unresolved. CDR3 length: 13 residues. Germline lookup yields CDR1 SQVTM and CDR2 ANQGSEA. Trimming took off 2 bases at V and 4 bases at J, with 10 bases between the two ends. Here the CDR3 reads CSVENPDSDTQYF. The CDR3 DNA reads as TGCAGCGTTGAAAATCCCGACTCAGATACGCAGTATTTT.

This chain links TRBV25-1 with TRBJ2-7; D might be TRBD1 (5 bases). The V and J ends lost 7 bases and 0 bases respectively, with 10 bases between them. CDR1 is MGHDK, CDR2 SYGVNS, per germline. This CDR3 comprises 13 residues. The CDR3 DNA reads TGTGCCAGCAAGGGGCCGAGCTCCTACGAGCAGTACTTC. Its translation: CASKGPSSYEQYF.

The chain employs TRBV5-4 and TRBJ1-4; D is possibly TRBD1 (6 bases). The CDR3 has 15 residues. Germline V gene data show CDR1 as SGHNT and CDR2 as YYREEE (reference sequence). Trimming stripped 2 bases from V and 5 bases from J, with 13 bases between. The CDR3 sequence: CASSLNSQGNEKLFF. The CDR3 DNA follows: TGTGCCAGCAGCTTAAACTCACAGGGAAATGAAAAACTGTTTTTT.

The chain joins TRBV18 to TRBJ2-3; 10 bases map to TRBD2. Germline lookup yields CDR1 KGHSH and CDR2 LQKENI. The CDR3 has 18 residues. V lost 0 bases to trimming and J lost 4 bases; unmatched junction nucleotides: 10. CDR3 sequence (DNA): TGTGCCAGCTCACCACCGCCCCTAGCGGGGGCTAAGGCAGATACGCAGTATTTT. The encoded protein is CASSPPPLAGAKADTQYF. Combining the CDR3 with reference TRBV18 and TRBJ2-3 gives the whole variable domain NAGVMQNPRHLVRRRGQEARLRCSPMKGHSHVYWYRQLPEEGLKFMVYLQKENIIDESGMPKERFSAEFPKEGPSILRIQQVVRGDSAAYFCASSPPPLAGAKADTQYFGPGTRLTVL.

This chain links TRBV2 with TRBJ2-5; TRBD1 aligns across 9 bases. The V gene's germline CDR1 is SNHLY and CDR2 FYNNEI. CDR3 size: 15 residues. Trimming at V came to 2 bases and at J to 5 bases, leaving 6 bases not matched to a gene. CDR3 loop: CASSEKGQGVETQYF. The DNA for the CDR3 is TGTGCCAGCAGTGAAAAGGGACAGGGAGTGGAGACCCAGTACTTC.

The chain combines TRBV6-5 with TRBJ1-6; the D is unclear. Trimming took 2 bases from V and 6 from J, leaving 8 bases between them. CDR3 length equals 14 residues. Germline values: CDR1 MNHEY, CDR2 SVGAGI. CDR3 loop: CASSYRSGNSPLHF. CDR3 DNA: TGTGCCAGCAGTTACAGGTCAGGTAATTCACCCCTCCACTTT.

The CDR3 nucleotides read TGTGCCAGCAGCTTCGGGGGACCCTCCTACGAGCAGTACTTC. This sequence encodes CASSFGGPSYEQYF. V is TRBV7-2 and J is TRBJ2-7; a weak D match, TRBD2 (6 bases). The CDR3 runs 14 residues. Germline V gives CDR1 SGHTA, CDR2 FQGNSA. V dropped 3 bases and J dropped 0 bases, with 9 bases sitting between them.

The chain uses TRBV5-6 and TRBJ1-2; 10 bases align to TRBD1. The germline V gene encodes CDR1 SGHDT and CDR2 YYEEEE. There are 15 residues in the CDR3. V was clipped by 2 bases and J by 3 bases; unmatched bases: 4. This CDR3 reads CASSFGTGEDYGYTF. The CDR3 DNA reads TGTGCCAGCAGCTTCGGGACAGGGGAGGACTATGGCTACACCTTC. The full variable domain, with the rest looked up from reference TRBV5-6 and TRBJ1-2, is DAGVTQSPTHLIKTRGQQVTLRCSPKSGHDTVSWYQQALGQGPQFIFQYYEEEERQRGNFPDRFSGHQFPNYSSELNVNALLLGDSALYLCASSFGTGEDYGYTFGSGTRLTVV.

The rearrangement joins TRBV27 to TRBJ1-5; possible D gene TRBD1, 5 bases. Trimming shortened V by 5 bases and J by 1 base, and 9 bases separated the two germline ends. This CDR3 has 14 amino acids. From germline, CDR1 is MNHEY and CDR2 SMNVEV (reference sequence). CDR3 region: CASSPDRSNQPQHF. Here the CDR3 DNA reads TGTGCCAGCAGTCCAGACAGAAGCAATCAGCCCCAGCATTTT.

This chain uses TRBV5-4 with TRBJ1-2; D perhaps matches TRBD1 (5 bases). CDR1 and CDR2 (germline): SGHNT, YYREEE (reference sequence). V lost 0 bases and J 4 bases, leaving 7 bases between the germline ends. CDR3 length: 13 residues. The CDR3 nucleotides read TGTGCCAGCAGCTTGGGACAGACCTATGGCTACACCTTC. Amino acid sequence: CASSLGQTYGYTF. The full variable domain, in which reference TRBV5-4 and TRBJ1-2 provide the parts outside the CDR3, is ETGVTQSPTHLIKTRGQQVTLRCSSQSGHNTVSWYQQALGQGPQFIFQYYREEENGRGNFPPRFSGLQFPNYSSELNVNALELDDSALYLCASSLGQTYGYTFGSGTRLTVV.

V and J are TRBV27 and TRBJ1-2; TRBD1 matches at 7 bases. V was clipped by 2 bases and J by 5 bases; unmatched bases: 5. This CDR3 has 14 amino acids. Germline-derived CDR1 and CDR2 are MNHEY and SMNVEV (reference sequence). The CDR3 spells CASSLRGGGYGYTF. CDR3 DNA: TGTGCCAGCAGTTTACGAGGGGGCGGGTATGGCTACACCTTC.

For the CDR3, the DNA is TGTGCCAGCAGCCCGGACAGAGACAATGAGCAGTTCTTC. This sequence encodes CASSPDRDNEQFF. J is TRBJ2-1 and V is TRBV5-6; D possibly corresponds to TRBD1 (6 bases). This CDR3 is built from 13 residues. Germline CDR1 and CDR2: SGHDT and YYEEEE. V dropped 4 bases and J dropped 5 bases, with 10 bases sitting between them. The complete variable domain, with remaining parts taken from reference TRBV5-6 and TRBJ2-1, reads DAGVTQSPTHLIKTRGQQVTLRCSPKSGHDTVSWYQQALGQGPQFIFQYYEEEERQRGNFPDRFSGHQFPNYSSELNVNALLLGDSALYLCASSPDRDNEQFFGPGTRLTVL.

The chain is built from TRBV5-1 and TRBJ2-7; a possible D gene is TRBD1 (5 bases). The CDR3 consists of 14 residues. Germline V gives CDR1 SGHRS, CDR2 YFSETQ. Trimming cost V 5 bases and J 4 bases, with 16 bases left between them. This CDR3 reads CASRKDPQGYEQYF. The DNA of the CDR3 is TGCGCCAGCAGGAAGGATCCGCAGGGTTACGAGCAGTACTTC.

This sequence joins TRBV19 and TRBJ2-1, with D perhaps matching TRBD1 (5 bases). The CDR3 contains 14 residues. Trimming stripped 8 bases from V and 7 bases from J, with 18 bases between. CDR1 LNHDA and CDR2 SQIVND come from the germline V gene (reference sequence). The CDR3, as DNA: TGTGCCAGTTCCGCGGCAGGGCTTCGGAATGAGCAGTTCTTC. Translation gives CASSAAGLRNEQFF.

The chain uses TRBV7-2 and TRBJ2-1; unclear D gene. Trimming removed 3 bases from V and 9 bases from J, with 9 bases in between. Germline V gene sequence: CDR1 SGHTA, CDR2 FQGNSA. The CDR3 extends over 12 amino acids. CDR3 sequence: CASSFLPGEQFF. CDR3 nucleotide sequence: TGTGCCAGCAGCTTCCTTCCCGGTGAGCAGTTCTTC.

V and J are TRBV15 and TRBJ2-2, with D possibly being TRBD2 (6 bases). Germline V CDR1 and CDR2: LNHNV, YYDKDF (reference sequence). Trimming pared 3 bases from V and 0 bases from J, leaving 8 bases between. The CDR3 contains 15 residues. This CDR3 is CATSRGGANTGELFF. CDR3 DNA sequence: TGTGCCACCAGCAGGGGGGGAGCGAACACCGGGGAGCTGTTTTTT.

The chain combines TRBV15 with TRBJ2-5; D ambiguous. Germline CDR1 LNHNV, CDR2 YYDKDF (reference sequence). V lost 1 base, J lost 5 bases, and 8 bases lay in between. The CDR3 runs to 13 residues. The CDR3 sequence: CATSRAEWETQYF. In DNA, the CDR3 is TGTGCCACCAGCAGAGCTGAGTGGGAGACCCAGTACTTC.

This rearrangement joins TRBV9 to TRBJ2-7, with 11 bases aligning to TRBD2. CDR3 length equals 16 residues. V was pared by 4 bases and J by 5 bases, with 11 bases of the junction left unmatched. The V gene's germline CDR1 is SGDLS and CDR2 YYNGEE. CDR3 in DNA: TGTGCCAGCAGCCCCTATAGCGGGGGGGCCGGCCACGAGCAGTACTTC. Translation: CASSPYSGGAGHEQYF.

The V call is TRBV19, the J call TRBJ2-3; tentative D call: TRBD2 (5 bases). Germline CDR1 and CDR2: LNHDA and SQIVND (reference sequence). CDR3 length equals 13 residues. V lost 9 bases, J lost 0 bases, and 10 bases lay in between. This chain's CDR3 is CASGVGSTDTQYF. CDR3 nucleotides: TGTGCCAGCGGGGTGGGCAGCACAGATACGCAGTATTTT.